The next 15 T cell receptor beta chains were all read from a single sample in a study of cytomegalovirus exposure and HLA in healthy donors. In the PCR, 60 Vbeta and 13 Jbeta primers were used. Profiling relied on immunoSEQ multiplex PCR, and the TCRdb table lists in-frame clones only, not all of them. The repertoire holds about 130,000 clones, with 75% to 85% as singletons. The source material was PBMCs. These receptor sequences come from a male donor in good health and CMV-seronegative.

This clone occurred a few times. The chain couples TRBV7-2 to TRBJ1-1, with D perhaps matching TRBD1 (6 bases). The CDR3 totals 16 residues. Germline V gene data show CDR1 as SGHTA and CDR2 as FQGNSA. Trimming cost V 2 bases and J 4 bases, with 17 bases left between them. The CDR3 sequence: CASSLKFQGHSTEAFF. The CDR3, as DNA: TGTGCCAGCAGCTTAAAATTCCAGGGACATAGCACTGAAGCTTTCTTT.

The chain carries TRBV6-1 and TRBJ1-1; 7 positions match TRBD1. V was clipped by 4 bases and J by 0 bases; unmatched bases: 11. Germline assignment: CDR1 MNHNS and CDR2 SASEGT. This CDR3 has 17 residues. The CDR3 sequence is CASSGRDSPLMNTEAFF. DNA of the CDR3: TGTGCCAGCAGTGGCCGGGACAGCCCCCTCATGAACACTGAAGCTTTCTTT.

The chain combines TRBV29-1 with TRBJ1-2; 9 bases fit TRBD1. Trimming removed 6 bases from V and 5 bases from J; junction bases left unmatched: 7. The CDR3 spans 13 residues. The germline gives CDR1 SQVTM, CDR2 ANQGSEA. The CDR3 protein is CSVTGGAGYGYTF. CDR3 bases: TGCAGCGTCACAGGGGGCGCGGGGTATGGCTACACCTTC.

The J gene is TRBJ1-1, the V gene TRBV6-5; D is ambiguous. Trimming took off 6 bases at V and 6 bases at J, with 11 bases between the two ends. Germline V lookup: CDR1 MNHEY, CDR2 SVGAGI. CDR3 length: 12 residues. The CDR3 region has the DNA TGTGCCAGCAGCCCCTCCGGGGCTGAAGCTTTCTTT. Residues: CASSPSGAEAFF.

The V call is TRBV7-2, the J call TRBJ1-1; possibly TRBD1 for D (6 bases). Germline assignment: CDR1 SGHTA and CDR2 FQGNSA. V was clipped by 0 bases and J by 0 bases, with 11 bases between them. The CDR3 is made up of 16 amino acids. The CDR3: CASSLAGTILNTEAFF. For the CDR3, the DNA is TGTGCCAGCAGCTTAGCGGGGACAATCTTGAACACTGAAGCTTTCTTT.

The J gene is TRBJ2-7, the V gene TRBV27, with 8 bases matching TRBD1. V trimming: 10 bases; J trimming: 2 bases; junction bases outside the gene matches: 7. CDR3 length: 13 residues. Germline V lookup: CDR1 MNHEY, CDR2 SMNVEV (reference sequence). CDR3 amino acids: CATSGTGPYEQYF. CDR3 DNA: TGTGCCACCTCAGGGACAGGACCCTACGAGCAGTACTTC.

This clone was detected once. The chain carries TRBV4-3 and TRBJ2-7; a possible D gene is TRBD1 (5 bases). This CDR3 contains 15 residues. Germline CDR1 and CDR2: LGHNA and YSLEER. Trimming shortened V by 0 bases and J by 2 bases, and 11 bases separated the two germline ends. DNA of the CDR3: TGCGCCAGCAGCCAAGATCCCGACAGCACCTACGAGCAGTACTTC. Its protein is CASSQDPDSTYEQYF.

The chain combines TRBV19 with TRBJ2-5, with D possibly matching TRBD1 (5 bases). This CDR3 has 15 amino acids. Germline CDR1 and CDR2: LNHDA and SQIVND (reference sequence). Trimming cost V 2 bases and J 1 base, with 11 bases left between them. CDR3 loop: CASSIKGQIQETQYF. In DNA, the CDR3 is TGTGCCAGTAGTATAAAGGGGCAGATCCAAGAGACCCAGTACTTC.

The gene calls are TRBV6-6 and TRBJ1-1; 7 positions agree with TRBD1. CDR3 size: 14 residues. Germline CDR1 reads MNHNY; CDR2 reads SVGAGI (reference sequence). Trimming took 6 bases from V and 1 from J; bases not matched to a gene: 5. Here the CDR3 reads CASSGGTENTEAFF. Written as DNA, the CDR3 is TGTGCCAGCAGCGGAGGGACAGAGAACACTGAAGCTTTCTTT.

The CDR3 loop is CASSGAGDEALHF. In DNA, the CDR3 is TGCGCCAGCAGTGGGGCAGGGGACGAGGCCCTCCACTTT. The V gene is TRBV5-1, the J gene TRBJ1-6, with a possible D match to TRBD1 (6 bases). The CDR3 covers 13 residues. V lost 5 bases to trimming and J lost 14 bases, with 17 bases between them. The germline V gene has CDR1 SGHRS and CDR2 YFSETQ.

This CDR3 is CASSLLGGSNTEAFF. DNA for the CDR3: TGCGCCAGCAGCTTGTTAGGGGGTTCGAACACTGAAGCTTTCTTT. The chain combines TRBV5-1 with TRBJ1-1, with D possibly being TRBD1 (6 bases). Trimming took 1 base from V and 1 from J, leaving 11 bases between them. The CDR3 is 15 residues long. CDR1 SGHRS and CDR2 YFSETQ come from the germline V gene.

This clone was counted a single time. V is TRBV6-6 and J is TRBJ2-7, with TRBD1 matching over 8 bases. Trimming took 6 bases from V and 7 from J; bases not matched to a gene: 14. Germline values: CDR1 MNHNY, CDR2 SVGAGI (reference sequence). The CDR3 totals 15 residues. CDR3 sequence reads: CASRDKTGVHREQYF. The DNA for the CDR3 is TGTGCCAGCAGGGACAAGACAGGGGTGCATAGGGAGCAGTACTTC.

V usage is TRBV19 and J usage is TRBJ2-1; 9 bases are shared with TRBD2. With 7 bases clipped from V and 6 bases from J, the junction kept 4 bases outside the gene matches. CDR3 length equals 13 residues. The germline gives CDR1 LNHDA, CDR2 SQIVND (reference sequence). The CDR3, as DNA: TGTGCCAGTAATCCGGGACTAGCCAATGAGCAGTTCTTC. Residues: CASNPGLANEQFF. The complete variable domain, with remaining parts taken from reference TRBV19 and TRBJ2-1, reads DGGITQSPKYLFRKEGQNVTLSCEQNLNHDAMYWYRQDPGQGLRLIYYSQIVNDFQKGDIAEGYSVSREKKESFPLTVTSAQKNPTAFYLCASNPGLANEQFFGPGTRLTVL.

This clone was recorded a few times. This rearrangement joins TRBV6-1 to TRBJ1-1; TRBD1 matches 7 bases. The CDR3 contains 15 residues. CDR1 is MNHNS, CDR2 SASEGT, per germline. J gave up 0 bases and V 7 bases, and 8 bases lay outside the gene matches. CDR3 protein: CASTETGPMNTEAFF. The CDR3 bases are TGTGCCAGCACCGAGACAGGGCCAATGAACACTGAAGCTTTCTTT.

This clone appeared once. CDR3 amino acids: CSVDTVAGGTDTQYF. The DNA of the CDR3 is TGCAGCGTTGACACGGTAGCGGGAGGCACAGATACGCAGTATTTT. The V gene is TRBV29-1, the J gene TRBJ2-3; 9 bases are a match to TRBD2. Germline trimming cut 3 bases from V and 1 base from J; bases unmatched to any gene: 5. The CDR3 totals 15 residues. CDR1 and CDR2 (germline): SQVTM, ANQGSEA.